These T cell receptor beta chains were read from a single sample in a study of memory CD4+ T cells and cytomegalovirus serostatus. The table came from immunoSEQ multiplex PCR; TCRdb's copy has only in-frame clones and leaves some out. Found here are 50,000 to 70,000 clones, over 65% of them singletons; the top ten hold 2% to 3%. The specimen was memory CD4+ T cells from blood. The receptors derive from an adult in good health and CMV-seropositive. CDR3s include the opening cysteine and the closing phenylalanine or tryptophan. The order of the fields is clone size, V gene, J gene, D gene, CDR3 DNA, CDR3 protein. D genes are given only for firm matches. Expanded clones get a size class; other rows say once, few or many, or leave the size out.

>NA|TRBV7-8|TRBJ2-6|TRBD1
TGTGCCAGCAGCGTACAGGGGGCCGCTGGGGCCAACGTCCTGACTTTC
CASSVQGAAGANVLTF
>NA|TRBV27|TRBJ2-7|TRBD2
TGTGCCAGCAGTTCCCTGACTAGCGGGAGGTACGAGCAGTACTTC
CASSSLTSGRYEQYF
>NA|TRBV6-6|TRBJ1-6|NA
TGTGCCAGCCGGGAACCAAATTCACCCCTCCACTTT
CASREPNSPLHF
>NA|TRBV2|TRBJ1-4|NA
TGTGCCAGCAGTGAACCGGACCCCAGGCTGGGAACTAATGAAAAACTGTTTTTT
CASSEPDPRLGTNEKLFF
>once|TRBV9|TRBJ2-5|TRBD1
TGTGCCAGCAGCGTGTCTCCGGGACAGCAATTGGGGGAGACCCAGTACTTC
CASSVSPGQQLGETQYF
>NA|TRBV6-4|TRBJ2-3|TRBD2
TGTGCCAGCAGCCCAGCGGGAGGTCGGGATACGCAGTATTTT
CASSPAGGRDTQYF
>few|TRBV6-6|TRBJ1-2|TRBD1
TGTGCCAGCAGTTATCGAACAGGGGGTGGCTATGGCTACACCTTC
CASSYRTGGGYGYTF
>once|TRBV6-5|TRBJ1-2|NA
TGTGCCAGCACCCCCAATCTCCACGGAGGCTACACCTTC
CASTPNLHGGYTF
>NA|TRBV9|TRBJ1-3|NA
TGTGCCAGCAGCCAGAGCCACATTCCTGGAAACACCATATATTTT
CASSQSHIPGNTIYF
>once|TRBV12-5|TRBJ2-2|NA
TGTGCTAGTGGTTTGTGGGCAGGGGTTGGGGAGCTGTTTTTT
CASGLWAGVGELFF
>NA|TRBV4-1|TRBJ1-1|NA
TGCGCCAGCAGCCTCCGGACGGTGGGGGCTGAAGCTTTCTTT
CASSLRTVGAEAFF
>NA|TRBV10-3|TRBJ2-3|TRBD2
TGTGCCATCAGTGACCCAAAAGCGGGAGTATTCGCAGATACGCAGTATTTT
CAISDPKAGVFADTQYF
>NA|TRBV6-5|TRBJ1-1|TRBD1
TGTGCCAGCAGTTCTTCCGGGACAGGGGAGGCTGAAGCTTTCTTT
CASSSSGTGEAEAFF
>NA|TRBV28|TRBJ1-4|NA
TGTGCCAGCAGTTCCAAAACCCTAAGACAGACAGCTAATGAAAAACTGTTTTTT
CASSSKTLRQTANEKLFF
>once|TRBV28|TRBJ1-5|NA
TGTGCCAGCAACTTGGGCAGAGTCCTCAATCAGCCCCAGCATTTT
CASNLGRVLNQPQHF
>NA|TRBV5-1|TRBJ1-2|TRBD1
TGCGCCAGCAGCTTCGACAGGGTTAATGGCTACACCTTC
CASSFDRVNGYTF
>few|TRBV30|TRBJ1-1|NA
TGTGCCTGGAGTGTGGGAGGGAAGCACACTGAAGCTTTCTTT
CAWSVGGKHTEAFF
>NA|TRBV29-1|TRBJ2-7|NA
TGCAGCGTTACAGAAACCTCCTACGAGCAGTACTTC
CSVTETSYEQYF
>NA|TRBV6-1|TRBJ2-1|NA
TGTGCCAGCACGAAGGGCGTAAACAATAATGAGCAGTTCTTC
CASTKGVNNNEQFF
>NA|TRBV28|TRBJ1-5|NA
TGTGCCATCAATGGGCCCGGTACTCAGCCCCAGCATTTT
CAINGPGTQPQHF
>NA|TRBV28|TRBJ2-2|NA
TGTGCCAGCACTGTCTGGGGAGGTTTGGGCACCGGGGAGCTGTTTTTT
CASTVWGGLGTGELFF
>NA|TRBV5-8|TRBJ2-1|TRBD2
TGTGCCAGCAGCTTTGCAAGCGGGAGGTGGAATGAGCAGTTCTTC
CASSFASGRWNEQFF
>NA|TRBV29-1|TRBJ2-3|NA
TGCAGCGTTGGTCATAGCTCCCCAGATACGCAGTATTTT
CSVGHSSPDTQYF
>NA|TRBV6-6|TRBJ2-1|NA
TGTGCCAGCAGGCAAGCAGAAAATTACAATGAGCAGTTCTTC
CASRQAENYNEQFF
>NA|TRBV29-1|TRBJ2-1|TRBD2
TGCAGCGTTGAAAGATCTACGGGAGGGACCTACAATGAGCAGTTCTTC
CSVERSTGGTYNEQFF
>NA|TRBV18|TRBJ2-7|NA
TGTGCCAGCTCACCACCGGCAGGGACCTACGAGCAGTACTTC
CASSPPAGTYEQYF
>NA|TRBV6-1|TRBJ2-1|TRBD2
TGTGCCAGCAGTCCCGGGACTAGTAACAACGAGCAGTTCTTC
CASSPGTSNNEQFF